Listed below are T cell receptor beta chains from one sample, sequenced in a study of T cells after yellow fever vaccination. TCRdb re-derived calls from the 5' RACE reads in MiXCR, one entry per CDR3 protein. The sample has hundreds of thousands of distinct CDR3 sequences; 15% to 20% are singletons. The sequenced sample was PBMCs, obtained before the yellow fever booster vaccination. These receptors were collected from a man between 18 and 29 years old who received the YFV17D yellow fever vaccine. The CDR3 runs from the conserved cysteine through the conserved F or W. The order of the fields is V gene, D gene, J gene, clone size, CDR3 DNA, CDR3 protein. D genes are given only for firm matches. A clone size is listed for some rows: how often the clone was seen (once, few, many), or a class if it is expanded.

TRBV7-3,TRBD2,TRBJ2-3,-,TGTGCCAGCAGCTTGGATCCGGGGGGGATCACAGATACGCAGTATTTT,CASSLDPGGITDTQYF
TRBV9,-,TRBJ2-7,-,TGTGCCAGCAGCGGCGGGGCCGTTGGTTCCTACGAGCAGTACTTC,CASSGGAVGSYEQYF
TRBV6-6,-,TRBJ2-5,few,TGTGCCAGCAGTTATGGCGCCTCGGGAGAGACCCAGTACTTC,CASSYGASGETQYF
TRBV20-1,-,TRBJ2-1,few,TGCAGTGCTAGAGAGCCGCGGACGGCCGATTTCTCCTACAATGAGCAGTTCTTC,CSAREPRTADFSYNEQFF
TRBV9,TRBD1,TRBJ1-2,-,TGTGCCAGCAGCCCCTCGACAGGGGGCGATGGCTACACCTTC,CASSPSTGGDGYTF
TRBV20-1,TRBD1,TRBJ1-1,few,TGCAGTGCTAGGGGACAGGGGGCTGCCAAGCGCATGAACACTGAAGCTTTCTTT,CSARGQGAAKRMNTEAFF
TRBV6-5,-,TRBJ1-2,few,TGTGCCAGCACCCCGGGACCCTCATTTGAGGGTGGCTACACCTTC,CASTPGPSFEGGYTF
TRBV7-6,-,TRBJ2-2,-,TGTGCCAGCAGCTCACGACAGGGACTATGGACCGGGGAGCTGTTTTTT,CASSSRQGLWTGELFF
TRBV12-3/TRBV12-4,TRBD1,TRBJ2-1,many,TGTGCCAGCAGCTCGACAGGGGGTTGGGTACGCAATGAGCAGTTCTTC,CASSSTGGWVRNEQFF
TRBV7-2,TRBD2,TRBJ2-3,-,TGTGCCAGCAGCTTCACTAGCGGGGGGCGCACAGATACGCAGTATTTT,CASSFTSGGRTDTQYF
TRBV15,TRBD1,TRBJ1-2,-,TGTGCCACCAGCGGTCCAGGGGGCGCGTATGGCTACACCTTC,CATSGPGGAYGYTF
TRBV5-5,-,TRBJ2-3,-,TGTGCCAGCAACCTCCGGGGGGCTCGCACAGATACGCAGTATTTT,CASNLRGARTDTQYF
TRBV9,TRBD1,TRBJ2-3,-,TGTGCCAGCAGCGTAGAGGGACAGGGGTCAGATACGCAGTATTTT,CASSVEGQGSDTQYF
TRBV19,-,TRBJ2-3,few,TGTGCCAGTAGTCCGGGGGCCAGAGATACGCAGTATTTT,CASSPGARDTQYF
TRBV5-1,-,TRBJ1-1,-,TGCGCCAGCAGCCAAAACGGACGGAAGACTGAAGCTTTCTTT,CASSQNGRKTEAFF
TRBV12-3/TRBV12-4,-,TRBJ1-3,few,TGTGCCAGCAGTTTTGACAGCCACCGAAACACCATATATTTT,CASSFDSHRNTIYF
TRBV4-1,-,TRBJ1-2,few,TGCGCCAGCAGCCAGGGTGGGGGGATGAACTATGGCTACACCTTC,CASSQGGGMNYGYTF
TRBV6-5,-,TRBJ1-2,few,TGTGCCAGCAGTTCCGGGACCCTTTCCGTCTATGGCTACACCTTC,CASSSGTLSVYGYTF
TRBV7-2,TRBD1,TRBJ2-7,-,TGTGCCAGCAGCTCCTGGACAGGGAGCGAGCAGTACTTC,CASSSWTGSEQYF
TRBV5-6,-,TRBJ2-4,-,TGTGCCAGCAGCTATTTGACGGTAGCCAAAAACATTCAGTACTTC,CASSYLTVAKNIQYF
TRBV6-6,-,TRBJ1-3,-,TGTGCCAGCAGTACCGGACACCGCTCTGGAAACACCATATATTTT,CASSTGHRSGNTIYF
TRBV18,TRBD2,TRBJ2-1,few,TGTGCCAGCTCACTCGCCGGGACTAGCAATGAGCAGTTCTTC,CASSLAGTSNEQFF
TRBV6-5,-,TRBJ1-3,-,TGTGCCAGCAGCACACAATACAGCTCTGGAAACACCATATATTTT,CASSTQYSSGNTIYF
TRBV7-6,TRBD1,TRBJ2-3,few,TGTGCCAGCAGCGCCAGGGGGCGCGGTATTGATACGCAGTATTTT,CASSARGRGIDTQYF
TRBV12-5,-,TRBJ2-7,few,TGTGCTAGTGGTTTGGCAACTAGCAACACTGTTCTCTACGAGCAGTACTTC,CASGLATSNTVLYEQYF
TRBV15,-,TRBJ2-3,few,TGTGCCACCCGCGAGATTAGGACTGCTAGCACAGATACGCAGTATTTT,CATREIRTASTDTQYF
TRBV14,TRBD2,TRBJ2-7,few,TGTGCCAGCAGCCCCGCGGGGGTTGCCGAGCAGTACTTC,CASSPAGVAEQYF
TRBV3-1,-,TRBJ2-3,-,TGTGCCAGCAGCCAAGAGGTGGACAGCTCTAGCACAGATACGCAGTATTTT,CASSQEVDSSSTDTQYF
TRBV5-6,TRBD1,TRBJ2-2,-,TGTGCCAGCAGCTTGGTGGACAGGGGGATCACCGGGGAGCTGTTTTTT,CASSLVDRGITGELFF
TRBV5-1,TRBD2,TRBJ2-2,few,TGCGCCAGCAGCGGGGGACTAGTCACAATGACACAGAACACCGGGGAGCTGTTTTTT,CASSGGLVTMTQNTGELFF
TRBV2,-,TRBJ1-1,few,TGTGCCAGCTTTCGGACGGTGAACACTGAAGCTTTCTTT,CASFRTVNTEAFF
TRBV9,-,TRBJ2-1,-,TGTGCCAGCAGCGTAGGGGGCGGGAATGAGCAGTTCTTC,CASSVGGGNEQFF
TRBV6-5,-,TRBJ1-5,-,TGTGCCAGCAGGGGGACGGCCGATCAGCCCCAGCATTTT,CASRGTADQPQHF
TRBV5-1,-,TRBJ2-1,few,TGCGCCAGCAGCTTGTACGTGGAAGGAGAGCAGTTCTTC,CASSLYVEGEQFF
TRBV20-1,-,TRBJ1-5,few,TGCAGTGCTAGGGCCCGGACCTTCAATCAGCCCCAGCATTTT,CSARARTFNQPQHF
TRBV12-3/TRBV12-4,TRBD1,TRBJ2-5,many,TGTGCCAGCACCGTGGGACAGCGAGCCCAGTACTTC,CASTVGQRAQYF
TRBV20-1,TRBD1,TRBJ1-6,few,TGCAGTGCTCCCAGGGGCCTAACAGGGGGGGTCCATTCACCCCTCCACTTT,CSAPRGLTGGVHSPLHF
TRBV29-1,-,TRBJ2-5,few,TGCAGCGTTGAATATACAGCTCGTGGGCAGTACTTC,CSVEYTARGQYF
TRBV5-1,TRBD1,TRBJ1-1,-,TGCGCCAGCAGCCCCCAGGGGGCAGGCACTGAAGCTTTCTTT,CASSPQGAGTEAFF
TRBV5-6,-,TRBJ2-5,-,TGTGCCAGCAGCTTGGCCCAGAGGGAAGAGACCCAGTACTTC,CASSLAQREETQYF
TRBV7-2,TRBD1,TRBJ1-5,-,TGTGCCAGCAGCTTAGGCGGGACAGCCTATAGCAATCAGCCCCAGCATTTT,CASSLGGTAYSNQPQHF
TRBV5-1,-,TRBJ1-3,many,TGCGCCAGCAGCTTGGCCGCGGGGACCTCTGGAAACACCATATATTTT,CASSLAAGTSGNTIYF
TRBV6-6,-,TRBJ1-5,few,TGTGCCAGCAGGGCCCGGGGCAGCCATAGCAATCAGCCCCAGCATTTT,CASRARGSHSNQPQHF
TRBV14,-,TRBJ1-6,-,TGTGCCAGCAGCGCACGATCAGGGAGGAATTCACCCCTCCACTTT,CASSARSGRNSPLHF
TRBV20-1,-,TRBJ2-5,few,TGCAGTGCTAGGGGCGGAGGGGACCAAGAGACCCAGTACTTC,CSARGGGDQETQYF
TRBV20-1,-,TRBJ1-5,few,TGCAGTGCTAGATGGGAGGGGCAGCCCCAGCATTTT,CSARWEGQPQHF
TRBV19,TRBD2,TRBJ2-1,few,TGTGCCAGTAGTAGGGGACTAGCGGGGAATGAGCAGTTCTTC,CASSRGLAGNEQFF
TRBV4-2,-,TRBJ1-5,few,TGTGCCAGCAGCCGCCGGGTAGATAGCAATCAGCCCCAGCATTTT,CASSRRVDSNQPQHF
TRBV7-9,-,TRBJ2-2,-,TGTGCCAGCAGCTCCTTAGCCGCCACCGGGGAGCTGTTTTTT,CASSSLAATGELFF
TRBV24-1,TRBD2,TRBJ2-1,few,TGTGCCACCAGTGCCCAGCGGGACGGGGGAAATGAGCAGTTCTTC,CATSAQRDGGNEQFF
TRBV12-3/TRBV12-4,TRBD1,TRBJ2-7,-,TGTGCCAGCAGTCCTACGGGACAGGGGGGCCACGAGCAGTACTTC,CASSPTGQGGHEQYF
TRBV24-1,TRBD2,TRBJ2-5,-,TGTGCCACCAGTCTGGGACTAGCGGGGATTGGAGAGACCCAGTACTTC,CATSLGLAGIGETQYF